This is a list of T cell receptor beta chains from one sample in a study of cytomegalovirus exposure and HLA in healthy donors. Clones were read by immunoSEQ multiplex PCR, and TCRdb kept only the in-frame ones, dropping some. The sample shows about 170,000 clones, about 80% of them seen only once. Sequenced: PBMCs. The origin of the receptors is a woman in her 50s in good health and CMV-seropositive. The CDR3 runs from the conserved cysteine through the conserved F or W. A D gene is named only where the DNA matches it firmly. Not every row has a clone size; where given, it reads once, few, many or a size class.

clone_size	v_call	d_call	j_call	cdr3_aa	cdr3_nt
NA	TRBV18	TRBD1	TRBJ1-1	CASSTTGMDTEAFF	TGTGCCAGCTCCACGACAGGGATGGACACTGAAGCTTTCTTT
NA	TRBV29-1	TRBD1	TRBJ1-5	CSVSGTGGDQPQHF	TGCAGCGTTTCCGGGACAGGGGGAGATCAGCCCCAGCATTTT
NA	TRBV28	NA	TRBJ1-6	CASSPGHLNSPLHF	TGTGCCAGCAGCCCGGGACACCTTAATTCACCCCTCCACTTT
few	TRBV7-3	TRBD2	TRBJ2-1	CASSPGLAGVNEQFF	TGTGCCAGCAGCCCCGGACTAGCGGGAGTAAATGAGCAGTTCTTC
NA	TRBV27	TRBD2	TRBJ2-7	CASSPTFSGNEQYF	TGTGCCAGCAGTCCCACCTTTAGCGGGAACGAGCAGTACTTC
NA	TRBV5-1	NA	TRBJ2-7	CASSPNVYEQYF	TGCGCCAGCAGCCCCAATGTGTACGAGCAGTACTTC
NA	TRBV5-4	NA	TRBJ1-1	CASSWGGTVNTEAFF	TGTGCCAGCAGTTGGGGGGGGACTGTTAACACTGAAGCTTTCTTT
NA	TRBV18	TRBD2	TRBJ2-3	CASSTRSGVEGSDTQYF	TGTGCCAGCTCAACCCGTAGCGGGGTGGAGGGCTCAGATACGCAGTATTTT
NA	TRBV6-5	NA	TRBJ1-1	CASSYLPSGRTEAFF	TGTGCCAGCAGTTACCTCCCTAGCGGGAGGACTGAAGCTTTCTTT
NA	TRBV10-2	NA	TRBJ2-4	CASKQGNIQYF	TGCGCCAGCAAACAGGGAAACATTCAGTACTTC
NA	TRBV27	TRBD2	TRBJ2-1	CASSLRAGGQKSSYNEQFF	TGTGCCAGCAGTCTTCGGGCGGGAGGTCAAAAGAGCTCCTACAATGAGCAGTTCTTC
once	TRBV10-3	TRBD1	TRBJ2-7	CAIRGTGTYEQYF	TGTGCCATCAGGGGGACAGGGACCTACGAGCAGTACTTC
NA	TRBV2	TRBD1	TRBJ2-7	CASSLFQGAGEQYF	TGTGCCAGCAGCCTTTTCCAGGGGGCGGGCGAGCAGTACTTC
NA	TRBV5-1	NA	TRBJ2-7	CASSWGTNYEQYF	TGCGCCAGCAGCTGGGGGACAAACTACGAGCAGTACTTC
few	TRBV29-1	NA	TRBJ2-7	CSVLSGREQQYF	TGCAGCGTCCTCTCGGGCAGGGAACAGCAGTACTTC
NA	TRBV7-2	NA	TRBJ2-7	CASSGGSYEQYF	TGTGCCAGCAGCGGAGGGTCCTACGAGCAGTACTTC
NA	TRBV5-1	NA	TRBJ2-3	CASSKSPGDTQYF	TGCGCCAGCAGCAAATCTCCCGGGGATACGCAGTATTTT
NA	TRBV13	NA	TRBJ2-7	CASRSTESYEQYF	TGTGCCAGCAGGAGTACCGAATCCTACGAGCAGTACTTC
NA	TRBV7-9	TRBD1	TRBJ1-1	CASSWAETGAREAFF	TGTGCCAGCAGCTGGGCCGAGACAGGGGCCCGTGAAGCTTTCTTT
NA	TRBV4-2	TRBD2	TRBJ2-7	CASSQVFPTSGGVYEQYF	TGTGCCAGCAGCCAAGTATTCCCGACTAGCGGGGGGGTATACGAGCAGTACTTC
NA	TRBV7-9	NA	TRBJ1-2	CASSLVTGYGYTF	TGTGCCAGCAGCTTAGTGACAGGCTATGGCTACACCTTC
NA	TRBV18	TRBD1	TRBJ1-1	CASSSPGGSTEAFF	TGTGCCAGCTCATCGCCAGGGGGTAGCACTGAAGCTTTCTTT
NA	TRBV6-5	TRBD1	TRBJ1-1	CASSYGTGRKTEAFF	TGTGCCAGCAGTTATGGGACAGGCCGGAAGACTGAAGCTTTCTTT
NA	TRBV27	NA	TRBJ2-2	CASSLEAGRRTGELFF	TGCGCCAGCAGTTTAGAGGCGGGAAGACGCACCGGGGAGCTGTTTTTT
NA	TRBV27	NA	TRBJ2-3	CASSLGGRLAGDTQYF	TGTGCCAGCAGTTTAGGGGGGAGGCTAGCAGGAGATACGCAGTATTTT
NA	TRBV6-1	TRBD2	TRBJ2-3	CASSGGVAGFVTDTQYF	TGTGCCAGCAGTGGAGGCGTAGCGGGATTCGTCACAGATACGCAGTATTTT
NA	TRBV14	TRBD2	TRBJ2-2	CASSQDPGLAGPGELFF	TGTGCCAGCAGCCAAGATCCGGGACTAGCGGGGCCCGGGGAGCTGTTTTTT
NA	TRBV5-1	TRBD2	TRBJ2-7	CASSLGTSGRGTSYEQYF	TGCGCCAGCAGCTTAGGGACTAGCGGGAGGGGGACCTCCTACGAGCAGTACTTC
NA	TRBV7-2	NA	TRBJ1-1	CASSLGGAIREAFF	TGTGCCAGCAGCTTAGGAGGAGCAATTAGGGAAGCTTTCTTT
NA	TRBV28	NA	TRBJ1-2	CASRSTGIYGYTF	TGTGCCAGCAGGAGCACGGGTATCTATGGCTACACCTTC
once	TRBV9	NA	TRBJ1-1	CASSVWESPTEAFF	TGTGCCAGCAGCGTATGGGAGTCTCCCACTGAAGCTTTCTTT
NA	TRBV19	NA	TRBJ2-2	CASSPEPRGGELFF	TGTGCCAGTAGCCCCGAACCGAGAGGCGGGGAGCTGTTTTTT
NA	TRBV27	TRBD2	TRBJ2-7	CASSPRTSGYYEQYF	TGTGCCAGTAGTCCCCGGACTAGCGGATACTACGAGCAGTACTTC
few	TRBV20-1	NA	TRBJ1-1	CSGESATEAFF	TGCAGTGGTGAGTCTGCGACTGAAGCTTTCTTT
NA	TRBV9	NA	TRBJ1-2	CASSDGIKGVGNYGYTF	TGTGCCAGCAGCGACGGGATTAAGGGGGTCGGGAACTATGGCTACACCTTC
once	TRBV6-1	TRBD1	TRBJ1-1	CASRTGGGTEAFF	TGTGCCAGCAGGACAGGGGGGGGAACTGAAGCTTTCTTT
NA	TRBV2	TRBD2	TRBJ2-7	CASSLGTSDYEQYF	TGTGCCAGTAGTCTGGGGACTAGCGACTACGAGCAGTACTTC
NA	TRBV7-2	TRBD1	TRBJ2-7	CASINPGTGLRQYF	TGTGCCAGCATCAACCCCGGGACAGGTCTCCGGCAGTACTTC
NA	TRBV9	NA	TRBJ1-2	CASRAEAVYGYTF	TGTGCCAGCAGGGCTGAGGCGGTCTATGGCTACACCTTC
NA	TRBV6-1	TRBD1	TRBJ1-2	CASSPGQVSGYTF	TGTGCCAGCAGCCCCGGACAGGTTTCTGGCTACACCTTC
NA	TRBV27	NA	TRBJ1-6	CASSRPIRGSPLHF	TGTGCCAGCAGCCGACCAATTAGAGGTTCACCCCTCCACTTT
NA	TRBV12-1	NA	TRBJ1-1	CASSFEGQGMWMNTEAFF	TGTGCCAGCAGCTTTGAGGGACAGGGGATGTGGATGAACACTGAAGCTTTCTTT
NA	TRBV6-1	TRBD1	TRBJ1-1	CASRGDRGVAFF	TGTGCCAGCAGGGGGGACAGGGGGGTGGCTTTCTTT
NA	TRBV7-8	TRBD1	TRBJ1-5	CASRGGQGVFYGQPQHF	TGTGCCAGCAGGGGGGGACAGGGAGTTTTCTACGGTCAGCCCCAGCATTTT
NA	TRBV7-2	NA	TRBJ2-2	CASSSAIRANTGELFF	TGTGCCAGCAGCTCCGCTATCAGGGCCAACACCGGGGAGCTGTTTTTT
NA	TRBV10-3	NA	TRBJ2-5	CAIGTGETQYF	TGTGCCATCGGTACCGGAGAGACCCAGTACTTC
NA	TRBV2	NA	TRBJ2-7	CASSDVEQYF	TGTGCCAGCAGTGACGTCGAGCAGTACTTC
NA	TRBV5-1	NA	TRBJ2-1	CASTRTPSSYNEQFF	TGCGCCAGCACCCGGACTCCCAGCTCCTACAATGAGCAGTTCTTC
NA	TRBV11-2	NA	TRBJ1-1	CASSLEDSIGGAFF	TGTGCCAGCAGCTTAGAAGACAGCATTGGAGGGGCTTTCTTT
NA	TRBV7-9	NA	TRBJ2-2	CSVQSGLLNTGELFF	TGTTCCGTTCAGTCGGGACTCCTTAACACCGGGGAGCTGTTTTTT
few	TRBV9	NA	TRBJ2-1	CASSVGEFSPYNEQFF	TGTGCCAGCAGCGTCGGCGAGTTTAGCCCCTACAATGAGCAGTTCTTC
NA	TRBV2	TRBD1	TRBJ1-4	CASLTGIREKLFF	TGTGCCAGTTTGACAGGGATCAGGGAAAAACTGTTTTTT
once	TRBV7-6	NA	TRBJ1-1	CASSPYVESNTEAFF	TGTGCCAGCAGCCCATATGTGGAGTCGAACACTGAAGCATTCTTT
NA	TRBV6-5	TRBD2	TRBJ2-3	CASSSVGRRADTQYF	TGTGCCAGCAGTTCCGTCGGGAGGAGAGCAGATACGCAGTATTTT
NA	TRBV4-2	TRBD2	TRBJ2-7	CASSPLSTSGSYEQYF	TGTGCCAGCAGCCCCCTTTCGACTAGCGGTTCCTACGAGCAGTACTTC